One sample yielded the 24 T cell receptor beta chains listed below, sequenced in a study of T-cell reconstitution after alpha-beta-depleted transplantation in children. Unique molecular identifiers were incorporated when the TCRbeta library was constructed. One entry per CDR3 protein, called by TCRdb with MiXCR from the PCR reads. The sample has around 450,000 distinct CDR3 sequences; over 40% are singletons. The sample here was PBMCs, taken before TCRalphabeta/CD19-depleted stem cell transplant. The receptors here all came from a girl aged 2 to 9 with aplastic anemia, due to receive a stem cell transplant.

The gene calls are TRBV4-1 and TRBJ2-7; D may be TRBD2 (5 bases). CDR3 length: 14 amino acids. Between the trimmed V and J ends, which lost 4 bases and 1 base, there was a span of 11 bases. Looked up from germline, CDR1 is MGHRA and CDR2 is YSYEKL. CDR3 loop: CASSRPDSSYEQYF. Written as DNA, the CDR3 is TGCGCCAGCAGCCGACCGGACTCATCCTACGAGCAGTACTTC.

The chain uses TRBV14 and TRBJ2-1; TRBD2 agrees at 12 bases. Per germline, CDR1 SGHDN and CDR2 FVKESK. This CDR3 comprises 18 residues. After removal of 4 bases from V and 1 base from J, the junction contained 8 bases not matched to a gene. This chain's CDR3 is CASSLLRTSGKSYNEQFF. CDR3 nucleotide sequence: TGTGCCAGCAGCCTCTTAAGGACTAGCGGGAAGTCCTACAATGAGCAGTTCTTC.

This chain links TRBV20-1 with TRBJ1-3; 8 bases match TRBD1. V dropped 5 bases and J dropped 0; count of bases not matched to a gene: 9. This CDR3 comprises 16 residues. The V gene's germline CDR1 is DFQATT and CDR2 SNEGSKA (reference sequence). CDR3 region: CSAPLPTGVSGNTIYF. As DNA, the CDR3 is TGCAGTGCTCCTCTCCCGACAGGGGTCTCTGGAAACACCATATATTTT.

This clonotype was seen only a few times. The chain links TRBV3-1 to TRBJ2-2; 15 bases align to TRBD2. Trimming at V came to 4 bases and at J to 5 bases, leaving 14 bases not matched to a gene. The germline CDR1 and CDR2 sequences are LGHDT and YNNKEL (reference sequence). There are 20 residues in the CDR3. The CDR3 spells CASSLLGGQGLAGGTGELFF. CDR3 coding DNA: TGTGCCAGCAGCCTCCTGGGTGGTCAGGGACTAGCGGGAGGAACCGGGGAGCTGTTTTTT.

This clonotype was seen more than once but under ten times. This sequence joins TRBV10-3 and TRBJ2-7; TRBD2 agrees at 15 bases. CDR1 and CDR2 (germline): ENHRY, SYGVKD. The junction had 10 bases not matched to a gene; V was cut back by 10 bases and J by 6 bases. The CDR3 runs to 15 residues. CDR3 coding DNA: TGTGCCAGCTGCGGACTAGCGGGAGGGCCCGGCGAGCAGTACTTC. As protein: CASCGLAGGPGEQYF.

The chain joins TRBV5-1 to TRBJ2-5; weak D call: TRBD1 (6 bases). Germline-derived CDR1 and CDR2 are SGHRS and YFSETQ. This CDR3 region has 15 residues. The V end lost 0 bases, the J end lost 3 bases, and 12 bases lay between the germline ends. The CDR3 bases are TGCGCCAGCAGCTTGGCCAGGGGTGGAAAAGAGACCCAGTACTTC. As protein: CASSLARGGKETQYF.

This clonotype has at least ten counts. The V gene is TRBV6-1, the J gene TRBJ2-7, with D tentatively TRBD2 (6 bases). CDR3 length: 14 amino acids. Trimming took 7 bases from V and 2 from J, leaving 15 bases between them. The germline V gene has CDR1 MNHNS and CDR2 SASEGT. CDR3 sequence: CASTPAGLAYEQYF. The CDR3 coding sequence is TGTGCCAGCACCCCCGCGGGGCTGGCCTACGAGCAGTACTTC.

The chain links TRBV20-1 to TRBJ2-3; D is perhaps TRBD2 (6 bases). V was clipped by 0 bases and J by 6 bases, with 16 bases between them. The CDR3 loop spans 15 amino acids. Germline V lookup: CDR1 DFQATT, CDR2 SNEGSKA (reference sequence). Written as DNA, the CDR3 is TGCAGTGCTAGAGATTGGGGGGAGACCGAGGATACGCAGTATTTT. Translation gives CSARDWGETEDTQYF.

The gene calls are TRBV12-3 or TRBV12-4 and TRBJ2-5, with 7 positions matching TRBD2. The V gene end was trimmed by 7 bases and the J gene end by 4 bases; junction bases not matched to a gene: 12. The CDR3 has 15 residues. The CDR3 spells CASIHRRQRGETQYF. CDR3 DNA sequence: TGTGCCAGCATCCATCGTAGACAGCGGGGAGAGACCCAGTACTTC.

The chain recombines TRBV30 with TRBJ1-1; D is uncertain. This CDR3 has 13 amino acids. V was cut by 0 bases and J by 1 base, with 6 bases left in between. Germline V CDR1 and CDR2: GTSNPN, SVGIG (reference sequence). CDR3 sequence (DNA): TGTGCCTGGAGTGTGACGGCGAACACTGAAGCTTTCTTT. Protein sequence: CAWSVTANTEAFF.

This clonotype has a count of ten or more. The V and J genes are TRBV29-1 and TRBJ2-5; either TRBD1 or TRBD2 may supply D (6 bases each). The CDR3 runs to 14 residues. Between the trimmed V and J ends, which lost 4 bases and 1 base, there was a span of 13 bases. Germline loops: CDR1 SQVTM, CDR2 ANQGSEA. This CDR3 reads CSVGGAMAQETQYF. CDR3 in DNA: TGCAGCGTTGGGGGGGCGATGGCCCAAGAGACCCAGTACTTC.

The chain carries TRBV7-2 and TRBJ2-1, with no clear D. Trimming removed 1 base at V and 6 bases at J, with 13 bases between. The V gene's germline CDR1 is SGHTA and CDR2 FQGNSA. The CDR3 consists of 15 residues. For the CDR3, the DNA is TGTGCCAGCAGCTTAGGGGGAATACTAACCAATGAGCAGTTCTTC. Translation gives CASSLGGILTNEQFF.

The chain links TRBV20-1 to TRBJ2-5; D is possibly TRBD2 (6 bases). The CDR3 has 14 amino acids. Germline V lookup: CDR1 DFQATT, CDR2 SNEGSKA (reference sequence). V lost 5 bases, J lost 5 bases, and 18 bases lay in between. The CDR3 coding sequence is TGCAGTGCTGGTCGGGGGATAGGCGCGGAGACCCAGTACTTC. Residues: CSAGRGIGAETQYF.

This chain uses TRBV5-1 with TRBJ2-7; D not certain. Germline CDR1 and CDR2: SGHRS and YFSETQ. This CDR3 region has 14 residues. The V end lost 4 bases, the J end lost 1 base, and 12 bases lay between the germline ends. CDR3 protein: CASSLVSPSYEQYF. The CDR3 DNA sequence: TGCGCCAGCAGCCTTGTGAGTCCATCCTACGAGCAGTACTTC.

This clonotype was detected a few times. The rearrangement uses TRBV6-5 and TRBJ2-3; D is undetermined. Deletions cut 2 bases from V and 3 bases from J, with 12 bases between. The CDR3 is 15 residues long. Germline values: CDR1 MNHEY, CDR2 SVGAGI. The CDR3 is CASSYEAGLTDTQYF. The CDR3 DNA sequence: TGTGCCAGCAGTTACGAGGCAGGTTTAACAGATACGCAGTATTTT.

The chain joins TRBV20-1 to TRBJ2-5; a possible D gene is TRBD2 (7 bases). Trimming took 3 bases from V and 5 from J, leaving 16 bases between them. CDR3 length: 14 amino acids. Germline V CDR1 and CDR2: DFQATT, SNEGSKA (reference sequence). DNA for the CDR3: TGCAGTGCTAGCCGCGGGAGTAGGGGGGAGACCCAGTACTTC. Translating it yields CSASRGSRGETQYF.

This clonotype showed up many times. The V call is TRBV5-1, the J call TRBJ2-1; TRBD2 matches 10 bases. J was trimmed by 5 bases and V by 2 bases; bases with no gene match: 7. CDR1 is SGHRS, CDR2 YFSETQ, per germline. The length of the CDR3 is 16 residues. The CDR3 bases are TGCGCCAGCAGCTTTTCCAGCGGGAGGGCCCACAATGAGCAGTTCTTC. Residues: CASSFSSGRAHNEQFF. Full variable domain (outside the CDR3, taken from reference TRBV5-1 and TRBJ2-1): KAGVTQTPRYLIKTRGQQVTLSCSPISGHRSVSWYQQTPGQGLQFLFEYFSETQRNKGNFPGRFSGRQFSNSRSEMNVSTLELGDSALYLCASSFSSGRAHNEQFFGPGTRLTVL.

This clonotype was seen at least ten times. The genes are TRBV7-2 and TRBJ1-3; D ambiguous. Looked up from germline, CDR1 is SGHTA and CDR2 is FQGNSA. The V end lost 5 bases, the J end lost 0 bases, and 17 bases lay between the germline ends. The length of the CDR3 is 17 residues. Here the CDR3 DNA reads TGTGCCAGCAGCCTTGGCCACGGTATACGCTCTGGAAACACCATATATTTT. Its protein is CASSLGHGIRSGNTIYF. Complete variable domain (other parts from reference TRBV7-2 and TRBJ1-3): GAGVSQSPSNKVTEKGKDVELRCDPISGHTALYWYRQSLGQGLEFLIYFQGNSAPDKSGLPSDRFSAERTGGSVSTLTIQRTQQEDSAVYLCASSLGHGIRSGNTIYFGEGSWLTVV.

V is TRBV18 and J is TRBJ2-1; 8 bases are shared with TRBD2. V lost 5 bases, J lost 3 bases, and 6 bases stayed unmatched. This CDR3 has 15 residues. Per germline, CDR1 KGHSH and CDR2 LQKENI. The CDR3, as DNA: TGTGCCAGCTCAAGCGGTAGCGGGATCTACAATGAGCAGTTCTTC. Translated, it gives CASSSGSGIYNEQFF. The complete variable domain, with remaining parts taken from reference TRBV18 and TRBJ2-1, reads NAGVMQNPRHLVRRRGQEARLRCSPMKGHSHVYWYRQLPEEGLKFMVYLQKENIIDESGMPKERFSAEFPKEGPSILRIQQVVRGDSAAYFCASSSGSGIYNEQFFGPGTRLTVL.

V usage is TRBV5-1 and J usage is TRBJ2-3; 14 positions agree with TRBD2. Germline V lookup: CDR1 SGHRS, CDR2 YFSETQ. The CDR3 has 16 amino acids. V lost 4 bases and J lost 5; bases outside the gene matches: 6. CDR3 protein: CASSRGLAGVEDTQYF. The CDR3 DNA is TGCGCCAGCAGCAGGGGACTAGCGGGGGTGGAAGATACGCAGTATTTT.

V is TRBV7-2 and J is TRBJ2-5, with 10 bases aligning to TRBD1. V lost 5 bases to trimming and J lost 5 bases; unmatched junction nucleotides: 8. This CDR3 is built from 15 residues. Germline V gives CDR1 SGHTA, CDR2 FQGNSA. The CDR3 spells CASSLSTGGGETQYF. CDR3 nucleotides: TGTGCCAGCAGCCTATCGACAGGGGGCGGGGAGACCCAGTACTTC.

This clonotype has just a few counts. The rearrangement links TRBV12-3 or TRBV12-4 to TRBJ2-1; TRBD2 matches at 7 bases. Trimming removed 3 bases from V and 0 bases from J; junction bases left unmatched: 2. The CDR3 spans 15 residues. The CDR3 DNA reads TGTGCCAGCAGTTTCCGGGACTACTCCTACAATGAGCAGTTCTTC. Amino acids: CASSFRDYSYNEQFF.

To note about this clonotype: The CDR3 end shows no conserved phenylalanine or tryptophan, and so a read error is likely. The V and J genes are TRBV5-1 and TRBJ2-5; maybe TRBD2 (5 bases). Germline loops: CDR1 SGHRS, CDR2 YFSETQ. This CDR3 spans 15 amino acids. The V and J ends lost 4 bases and 1 base respectively, with 14 bases between them. The CDR3 is CASSPEGGFQETQYS. CDR3 coding DNA: TGCGCCAGCAGCCCTGAAGGAGGATTCCAAGAGACCCAGTACTCC.

The rearrangement uses TRBV19 and TRBJ2-5; maybe TRBD1 (6 bases). This CDR3 comprises 14 residues. V shed 6 bases and J shed 1 base, with 12 bases lying between them. CDR1 LNHDA and CDR2 SQIVND come from the germline V gene (reference sequence). CDR3 in DNA: TGTGCCAGTAGCAGGACAGACCCCCAAGAGACCCAGTACTTC. Amino acid sequence: CASSRTDPQETQYF.